This T cell receptor beta chain derives from a study of T cell responses to AZD1222 COVID-19 vaccine. Notes on the study in general: Seropositive status at baseline applied to only six AZD1222 recipients. Females made up more of the donors, who were largely white British, and clonal diversity may have come out too low.

Clones were sequenced by immunoSEQ multiplex PCR, and TCRdb holds only the in-frame ones, with some missing. The table has roughly 92,000 clones, about 89% seen once. As to this clone: The antigen remains undetermined.

The CDR3 runs to 13 residues. Germline V gene data show CDR1 as SQVTM and CDR2 as ANQGSEA. V lost 6 bases, J lost 0 bases, and 11 bases lay in between. The gene calls are TRBV29-1 and TRBJ1-1; no clear D gene. The sequencing used peripheral blood, collected 28 days after the second AZD1222 dose. The TCR sequence derives from an adult who received the AZD1222 COVID-19 vaccine. The CDR3 region is CSVHSVLNTEAFF. CDR3 sequence (DNA): TGCAGCGTACACAGCGTCTTGAACACTGAAGCTTTCTTT.